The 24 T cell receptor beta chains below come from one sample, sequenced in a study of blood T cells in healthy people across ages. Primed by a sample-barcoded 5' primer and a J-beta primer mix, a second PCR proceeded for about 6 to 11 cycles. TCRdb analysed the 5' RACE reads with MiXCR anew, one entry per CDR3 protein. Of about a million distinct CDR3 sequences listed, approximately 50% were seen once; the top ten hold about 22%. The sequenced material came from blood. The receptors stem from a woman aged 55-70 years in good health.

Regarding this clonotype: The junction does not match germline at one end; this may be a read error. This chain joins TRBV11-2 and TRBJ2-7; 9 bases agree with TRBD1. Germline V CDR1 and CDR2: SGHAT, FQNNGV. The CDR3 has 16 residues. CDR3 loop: CVSSPINRQGDYEQYF. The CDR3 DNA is TGTGTCAGCAGCCCAATCAACCGACAGGGGGACTACGAGCAGTACTTC.

CDR3 nucleotides: TGTGCCAGCAGTTTGCCGGACAGGGTAACGACTGAAGCTTTCTTT. It translates to CASSLPDRVTTEAFF. J is TRBJ1-1 and V is TRBV12-3 or TRBV12-4; 8 bases map to TRBD1. The CDR3 loop spans 15 amino acids. Losses at the gene ends were 3 bases for V and 5 bases for J; bases not matched to a gene: 8.

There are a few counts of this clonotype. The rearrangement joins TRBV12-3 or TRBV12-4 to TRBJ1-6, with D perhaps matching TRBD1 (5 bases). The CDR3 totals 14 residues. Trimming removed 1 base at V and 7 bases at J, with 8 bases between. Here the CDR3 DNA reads TGTGCCAGCAGTTTAGACAGGATCAATTCACCCCTCCACTTT. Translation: CASSLDRINSPLHF.

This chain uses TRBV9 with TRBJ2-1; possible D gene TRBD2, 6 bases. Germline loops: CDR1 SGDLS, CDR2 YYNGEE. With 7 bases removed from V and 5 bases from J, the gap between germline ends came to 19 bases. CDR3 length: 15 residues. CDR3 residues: CASSLGGSAHNEQFF. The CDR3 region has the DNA TGTGCCAGCTCCCTCGGGGGAAGCGCTCACAATGAGCAGTTCTTC.

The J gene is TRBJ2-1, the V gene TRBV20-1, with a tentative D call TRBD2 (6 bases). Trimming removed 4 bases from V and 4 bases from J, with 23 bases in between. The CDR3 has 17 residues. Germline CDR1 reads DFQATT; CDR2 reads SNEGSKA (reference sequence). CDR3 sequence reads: CSATKGSLASLYNEQFF. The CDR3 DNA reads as TGCAGTGCTACAAAAGGGAGCCTAGCGTCCTTATACAATGAGCAGTTCTTC.

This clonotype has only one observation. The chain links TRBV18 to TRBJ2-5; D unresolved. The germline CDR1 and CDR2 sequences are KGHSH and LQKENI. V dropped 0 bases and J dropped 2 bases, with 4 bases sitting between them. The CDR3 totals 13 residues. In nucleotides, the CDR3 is TGTGCCAGCTCACCACCAGAACAAGAGACCCAGTACTTC. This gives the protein CASSPPEQETQYF.

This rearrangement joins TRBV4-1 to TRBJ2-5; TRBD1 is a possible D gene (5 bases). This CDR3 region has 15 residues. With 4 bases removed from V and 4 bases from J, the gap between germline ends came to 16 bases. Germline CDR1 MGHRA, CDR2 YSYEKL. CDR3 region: CASSPSTAGLETQYF. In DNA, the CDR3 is TGCGCCAGCAGCCCCTCAACTGCAGGGCTAGAGACCCAGTACTTC.

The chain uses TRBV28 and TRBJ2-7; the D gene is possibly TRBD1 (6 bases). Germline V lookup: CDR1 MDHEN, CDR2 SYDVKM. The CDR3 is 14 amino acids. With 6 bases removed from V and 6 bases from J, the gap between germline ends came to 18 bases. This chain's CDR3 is CASSPPQGTSEQYF. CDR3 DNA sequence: TGTGCCAGCAGCCCACCACAGGGTACAAGCGAGCAGTACTTC. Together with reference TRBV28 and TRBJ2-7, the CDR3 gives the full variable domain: DVKVTQSSRYLVKRTGEKVFLECVQDMDHENMFWYRQDPGLGLRLIYFSYDVKMKEKGDIPEGYSVSREKKERFSLILESASTNQTSMYLCASSPPQGTSEQYFGPGTRLTVT.

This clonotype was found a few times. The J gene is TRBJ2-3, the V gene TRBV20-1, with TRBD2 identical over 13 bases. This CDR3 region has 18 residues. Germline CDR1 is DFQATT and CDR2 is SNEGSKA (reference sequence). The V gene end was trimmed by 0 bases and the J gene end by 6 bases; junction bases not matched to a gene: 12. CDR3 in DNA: TGCAGTGCTAGAGACACACCGGGACTAGCGGGACCCCGGGATACGCAGTATTTT. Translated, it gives CSARDTPGLAGPRDTQYF.

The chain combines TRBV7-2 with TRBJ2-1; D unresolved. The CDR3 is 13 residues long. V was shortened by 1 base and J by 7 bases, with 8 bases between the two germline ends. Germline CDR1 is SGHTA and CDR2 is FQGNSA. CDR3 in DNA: TGTGCCAGCAGCTTAGTCTCCGCTAATGAGCAGTTCTTC. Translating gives CASSLVSANEQFF. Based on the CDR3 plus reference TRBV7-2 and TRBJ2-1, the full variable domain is GAGVSQSPSNKVTEKGKDVELRCDPISGHTALYWYRQSLGQGLEFLIYFQGNSAPDKSGLPSDRFSAERTGGSVSTLTIQRTQQEDSAVYLCASSLVSANEQFFGPGTRLTVL.

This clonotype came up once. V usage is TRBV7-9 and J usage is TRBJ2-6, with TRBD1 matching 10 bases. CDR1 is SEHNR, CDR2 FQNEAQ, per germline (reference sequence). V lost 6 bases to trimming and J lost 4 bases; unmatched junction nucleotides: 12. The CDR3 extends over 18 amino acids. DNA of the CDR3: TGTGCCAGCAGATCCGGACAGGGGGAATCTCTCGGGGCCAACGTCCTGACTTTC. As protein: CASRSGQGESLGANVLTF.

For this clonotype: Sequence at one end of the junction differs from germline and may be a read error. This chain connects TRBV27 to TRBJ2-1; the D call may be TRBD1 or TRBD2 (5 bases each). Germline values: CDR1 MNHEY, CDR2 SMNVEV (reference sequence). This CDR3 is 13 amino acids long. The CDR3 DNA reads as TGTGCCAGCAGTTTGGGGCTAGCACATGAGCGGTTCTTC. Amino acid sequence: CASSLGLAHERFF.

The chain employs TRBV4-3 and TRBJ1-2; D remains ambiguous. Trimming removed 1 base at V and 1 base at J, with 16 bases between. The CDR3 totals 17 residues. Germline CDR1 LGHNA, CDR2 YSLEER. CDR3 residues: CASSQGPSSAINYGYTF. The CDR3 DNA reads TGCGCCAGCAGCCAAGGGCCCTCTTCCGCGATTAACTATGGCTACACCTTC.

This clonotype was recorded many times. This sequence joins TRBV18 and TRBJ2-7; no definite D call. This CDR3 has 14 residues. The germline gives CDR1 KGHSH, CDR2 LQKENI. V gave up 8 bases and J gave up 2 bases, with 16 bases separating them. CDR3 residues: CASSPRTGTYEQYF. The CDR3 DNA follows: TGTGCCAGCAGCCCCCGGACGGGTACCTACGAGCAGTACTTC.

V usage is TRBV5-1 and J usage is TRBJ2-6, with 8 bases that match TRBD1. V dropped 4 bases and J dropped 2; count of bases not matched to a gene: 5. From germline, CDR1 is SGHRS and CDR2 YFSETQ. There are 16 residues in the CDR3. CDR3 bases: TGCGCCAGCAGCCGCGGGACAGGCCCTGGGGCCAACGTCCTGACTTTC. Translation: CASSRGTGPGANVLTF.

The DNA for the CDR3 is TGCGCCAGCAGCTGCCGGGACCAAGAGACCCAGTACTTC. This gives the protein CASSCRDQETQYF. This chain joins TRBV4-1 and TRBJ2-5; D call uncertain. CDR1 and CDR2 (germline): MGHRA, YSYEKL. V lost 5 bases and J 0 bases, leaving 7 bases between the germline ends. CDR3 size: 13 residues.

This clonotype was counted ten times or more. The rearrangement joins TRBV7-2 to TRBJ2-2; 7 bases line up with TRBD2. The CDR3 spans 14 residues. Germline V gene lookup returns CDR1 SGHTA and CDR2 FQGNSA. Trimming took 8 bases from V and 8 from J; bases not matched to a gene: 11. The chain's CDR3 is CASQKTSRKGELFF. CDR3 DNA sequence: TGTGCCAGCCAAAAGACTAGCCGGAAAGGGGAGCTGTTTTTT.

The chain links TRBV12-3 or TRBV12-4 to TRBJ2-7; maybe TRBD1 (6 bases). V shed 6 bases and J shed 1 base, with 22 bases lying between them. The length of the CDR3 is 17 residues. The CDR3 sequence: CASRSGTLLEGSYEQYF. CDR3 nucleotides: TGTGCCAGCAGGTCCGGGACACTCCTCGAAGGATCCTACGAGCAGTACTTC.

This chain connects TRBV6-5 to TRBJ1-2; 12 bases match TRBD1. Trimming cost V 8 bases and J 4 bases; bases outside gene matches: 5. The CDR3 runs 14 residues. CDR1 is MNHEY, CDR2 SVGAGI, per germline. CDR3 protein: CASRDRGQFYGYTF. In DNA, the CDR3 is TGTGCCAGCCGGGACAGGGGGCAGTTCTATGGCTACACCTTC.

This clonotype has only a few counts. DNA of the CDR3: TGTGCCAGCAGCACCCCCCGAGGACCTGGGGGGGATACGCAGTATTTT. It is translated as CASSTPRGPGGDTQYF. The chain couples TRBV11-2 to TRBJ2-3; tentative D call: TRBD2 (6 bases). V was clipped by 5 bases and J by 6 bases, with 21 bases between them. The CDR3 is made up of 16 amino acids. The germline gives CDR1 SGHAT, CDR2 FQNNGV.

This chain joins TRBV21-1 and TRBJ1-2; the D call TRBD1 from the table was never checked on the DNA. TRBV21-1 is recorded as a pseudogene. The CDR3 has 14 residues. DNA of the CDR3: TGTGCCAGCACCCGACAGGGAAGGGGGTATGGCTACACCTTC. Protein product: CASTRQGRGYGYTF.

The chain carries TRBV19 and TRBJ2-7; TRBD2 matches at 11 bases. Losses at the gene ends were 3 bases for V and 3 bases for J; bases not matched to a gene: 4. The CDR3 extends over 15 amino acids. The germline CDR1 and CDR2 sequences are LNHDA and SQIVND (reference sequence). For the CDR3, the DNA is TGTGCCAGTAGTATCGCTAGCGGGAGGTTCTACGAGCAGTACTTC. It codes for CASSIASGRFYEQYF.

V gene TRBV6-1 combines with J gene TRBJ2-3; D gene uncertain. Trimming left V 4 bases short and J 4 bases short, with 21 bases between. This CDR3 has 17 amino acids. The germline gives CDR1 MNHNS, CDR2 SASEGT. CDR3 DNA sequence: TGTGCCAGCAGTGCTCTTTCTAAGCCCGACCGGCCAGATACGCAGTATTTT. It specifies CASSALSKPDRPDTQYF.

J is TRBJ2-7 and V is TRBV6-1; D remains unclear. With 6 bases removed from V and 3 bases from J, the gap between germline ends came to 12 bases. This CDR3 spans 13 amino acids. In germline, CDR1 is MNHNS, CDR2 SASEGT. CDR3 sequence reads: CASSFQRIYEQYF. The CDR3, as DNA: TGTGCCAGCAGCTTTCAGCGCATCTACGAGCAGTACTTC.